These T cell receptor beta chains were read from a single sample in a study of T cells after yellow fever vaccination. Using its own MiXCR run on the 5' RACE reads, TCRdb lists one record per CDR3 protein. The sample lists some 320,000 distinct CDR3 sequences, under 9% seen once, with approximately 3.3% in the top ten. Material: CD4+ T cells sorted from PBMCs, obtained 5 days after the yellow fever booster vaccination. Receptor source: a man between 18 and 29 years old who received the YFV17D yellow fever vaccine. CDR3s include the opening cysteine and the closing phenylalanine or tryptophan. The order of the fields is J gene, V gene, CDR3 protein.

j_call: TRBJ2-7; v_call: TRBV18; cdr3_aa: CASSPRDSSYEQYF
j_call: TRBJ1-6; v_call: TRBV7-2; cdr3_aa: CASSFGDRDSSPLHF
j_call: TRBJ1-2; v_call: TRBV2; cdr3_aa: CASSEGPGQDNYGYTF
j_call: TRBJ1-1; v_call: TRBV20-1; cdr3_aa: CSARAGQGTEAFF
j_call: TRBJ2-5; v_call: TRBV18; cdr3_aa: CASSPRVETQYF
j_call: TRBJ1-1; v_call: TRBV7-9; cdr3_aa: CASSQSGTNTEAFF
j_call: TRBJ1-1; v_call: TRBV5-4; cdr3_aa: CASSLAQQGSTEAFF
j_call: TRBJ2-6; v_call: TRBV7-2; cdr3_aa: CASSQDLRTGGISGANVLTF
j_call: TRBJ1-5; v_call: TRBV5-1; cdr3_aa: CASSLVVTGSNQPQHF
j_call: TRBJ1-5; v_call: TRBV7-8; cdr3_aa: CASSFSEEQPQHF
j_call: TRBJ2-7; v_call: TRBV9; cdr3_aa: CASSVAGVPYEQYF
j_call: TRBJ2-3; v_call: TRBV7-2; cdr3_aa: CASSLGLAGGGDTQYF
j_call: TRBJ2-5; v_call: TRBV6-6; cdr3_aa: CASSSGAGETQYF
j_call: TRBJ2-3; v_call: TRBV20-1; cdr3_aa: CSAIQGARDTQYF
j_call: TRBJ2-3; v_call: TRBV7-2; cdr3_aa: CASSRQTSTDTQYF
j_call: TRBJ2-5; v_call: TRBV18; cdr3_aa: CASSPRAPGETQYF
j_call: TRBJ1-6; v_call: TRBV7-9; cdr3_aa: CASSLAAVRSYNSPLHF
j_call: TRBJ1-2; v_call: TRBV10-3; cdr3_aa: CAISEATGFYGYTF
j_call: TRBJ2-3; v_call: TRBV28; cdr3_aa: CASSFGGGDPRAQYF
j_call: TRBJ2-1; v_call: TRBV4-2; cdr3_aa: CASSHPKTGTSGNNEQFF
j_call: TRBJ2-7; v_call: TRBV20-1; cdr3_aa: CSAREQGSGYEQYF
j_call: TRBJ1-1; v_call: TRBV2; cdr3_aa: CASTRPSNTEAFF
j_call: TRBJ2-1; v_call: TRBV5-6; cdr3_aa: CASSLVARPYNEQFF
j_call: TRBJ2-2; v_call: TRBV10-3; cdr3_aa: CAISGLYTGELFF
j_call: TRBJ2-5; v_call: TRBV7-3; cdr3_aa: CASSLMGREETQYF
j_call: TRBJ1-6; v_call: TRBV5-6; cdr3_aa: CASSPNYNSPLHF
j_call: TRBJ2-2; v_call: TRBV5-1; cdr3_aa: CASSLYRLAGVTGELFF
j_call: TRBJ2-1; v_call: TRBV7-6; cdr3_aa: CASSLGSSGGAYEQFF